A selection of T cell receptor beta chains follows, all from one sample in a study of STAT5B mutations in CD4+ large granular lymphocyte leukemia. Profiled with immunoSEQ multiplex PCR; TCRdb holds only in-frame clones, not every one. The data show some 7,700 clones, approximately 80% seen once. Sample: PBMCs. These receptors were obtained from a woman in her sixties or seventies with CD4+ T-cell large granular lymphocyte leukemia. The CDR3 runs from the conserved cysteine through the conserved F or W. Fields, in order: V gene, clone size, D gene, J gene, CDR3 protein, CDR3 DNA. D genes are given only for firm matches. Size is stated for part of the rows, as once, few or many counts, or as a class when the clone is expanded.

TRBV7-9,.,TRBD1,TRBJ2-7,CASSRRRPDTTGSYEQYF,TGTGCCAGCAGCCGTCGTCGCCCGGACACGACAGGGAGTTACGAGCAGTACTTC
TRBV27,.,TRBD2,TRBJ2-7,CASSFTSEALYEQYF,TGTGCCAGCAGTTTTACTAGCGAGGCCCTCTACGAGCAGTACTTC
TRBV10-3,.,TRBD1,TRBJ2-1,CAISDRGRLGVEQFF,TGTGCCATCAGTGACAGGGGGCGGCTAGGAGTTGAGCAGTTCTTC
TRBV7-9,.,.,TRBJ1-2,CASSLEGQGYTF,TGTGCCAGCAGCTTAGAGGGGCAGGGCTACACCTTC
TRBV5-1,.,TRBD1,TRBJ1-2,CASSPQGDGYTF,TGCGCCAGCAGCCCCCAGGGGGATGGCTACACCTTC
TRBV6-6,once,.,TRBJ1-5,CASRRTGYSNQPQHF,TGTGCCAGCAGGAGAACAGGATATAGCAATCAGCCCCAGCATTTT
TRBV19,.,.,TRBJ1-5,CASTPDIPVALSNQPQHF,TGTGCCAGTACCCCGGACATACCGGTGGCCCTTAGCAATCAGCCCCAGCATTTT
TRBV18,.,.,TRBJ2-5,CASSPQLEETQYF,TGTGCCAGCTCACCACAACTAGAAGAGACCCAGTACTTC
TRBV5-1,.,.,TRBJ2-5,CASSLVRGKETQYF,TGCGCCAGCAGCTTGGTGAGGGGAAAAGAGACCCAGTACTTC
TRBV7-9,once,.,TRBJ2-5,CASSRTQETQYF,TGTGCCAGCAGCCGGACCCAAGAGACCCAGTACTTC
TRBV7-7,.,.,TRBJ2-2,CASSLDTNTGELFF,TGTGCCAGCAGCTTGGACACTAACACCGGGGAGCTGTTTTTT
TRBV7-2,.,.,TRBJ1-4,CASSLAAGKLFF,TGTGCCAGCAGCTTGGCAGCTGGAAAACTGTTTTTT
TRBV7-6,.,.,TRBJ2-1,CASSLKPSAEQFF,TGTGCCAGCAGCCTAAAGCCGTCCGCTGAGCAGTTCTTC
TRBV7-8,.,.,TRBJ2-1,CASGESYNEQFF,TGTGCCAGCGGAGAGTCCTACAATGAGCAGTTCTTC
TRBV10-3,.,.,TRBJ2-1,CAISESLANEQFF,TGTGCCATCAGTGAGTCGCTAGCAAATGAGCAGTTCTTC
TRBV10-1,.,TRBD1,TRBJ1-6,CASSETGGTDSPLHF,TGCGCCAGCAGTGAAACAGGGGGCACGGATTCACCCCTCCACTTT
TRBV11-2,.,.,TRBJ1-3,CASSPQTGNTIYF,TGTGCCAGCAGCCCCCAGACAGGAAACACCATATATTTT
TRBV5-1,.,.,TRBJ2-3,CASSSTIGSTDTQYF,TGCGCCAGCAGCTCGACGATAGGTAGCACAGATACGCAGTATTTT
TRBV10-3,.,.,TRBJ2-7,CAIREELDPLKQYF,TGTGCCATCAGGGAGGAACTAGATCCTTTGAAGCAGTACTTC
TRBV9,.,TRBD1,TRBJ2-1,CASSVRGQGPNEQFF,TGTGCCAGCAGCGTACGGGGACAGGGACCCAATGAGCAGTTCTTC
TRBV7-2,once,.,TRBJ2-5,CASSLARVETQYF,TGTGCCAGCAGCTTAGCCAGGGTTGAGACCCAGTACTTC
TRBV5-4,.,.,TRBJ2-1,CASSLARPGAYNEQFF,TGTGCCAGCAGCTTGGCCCGTCCGGGAGCCTACAATGAGCAGTTCTTC
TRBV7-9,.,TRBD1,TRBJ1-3,CASSLQGQEISRVGNTIYF,TGTGCCAGCAGCTTACAGGGACAGGAGATAAGCCGGGTTGGAAACACCATATATTTT
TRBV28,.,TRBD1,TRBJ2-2,CASSSDRRLTGELFF,TGTGCCAGCAGTTCGGACAGGCGGCTCACCGGGGAGCTGTTTTTT
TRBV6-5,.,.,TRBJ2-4,CASRGGSSKNIQYF,TGTGCCAGTCGAGGAGGTAGCTCCAAAAACATTCAGTACTTC
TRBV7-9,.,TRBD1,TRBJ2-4,CASSSSLRQGVGGQYF,TGTGCCAGCAGCTCCTCTCTAAGACAGGGGGTGGGTGGTCAGTACTTC
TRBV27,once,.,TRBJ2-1,CASSSSGLFNEQFF,TGTGCCAGCAGTTCATCGGGACTGTTCAATGAGCAGTTCTTC
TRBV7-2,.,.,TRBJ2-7,CASSSLILVGEQYF,TGTGCCAGCAGCTCCCTTATTCTGGTGGGGGAGCAGTACTTC
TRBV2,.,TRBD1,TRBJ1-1,CASSDRDRGRFEAFF,TGTGCCAGCAGTGACCGGGACAGGGGAAGATTTGAAGCTTTCTTT
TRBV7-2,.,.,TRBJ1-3,CASSLEGTALPNTIYF,TGTGCCAGCAGCTTAGAGGGGACGGCGTTGCCAAACACCATATATTTT
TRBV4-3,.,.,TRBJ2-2,CASSQGGGELFF,TGCGCCAGCAGCCAAGGAGGCGGGGAGCTGTTTTTT
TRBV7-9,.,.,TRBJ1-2,CASSPPGRYGYTF,TGTGCCAGCAGCCCCCCGGGCCGCTATGGCTACACCTTC
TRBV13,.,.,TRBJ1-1,CASSLGSNGEAFF,TGTGCCAGCAGCTTAGGGTCAAACGGTGAAGCTTTCTTT
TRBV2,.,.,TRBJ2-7,CASSEPFTYEQYF,TGTGCCAGCAGTGAACCATTTACCTACGAGCAGTACTTC
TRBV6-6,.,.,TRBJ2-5,CASSYPQQETQYF,TGTGCCAGCAGTTACCCACAGCAAGAGACCCAGTACTTC
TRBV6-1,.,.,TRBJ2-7,CASSEKFEQYF,TGTGCCAGCAGTGAAAAGTTCGAGCAGTACTTC
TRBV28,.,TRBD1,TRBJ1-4,CASSPQGAANEKLFF,TGTGCCAGCAGTCCTCAGGGGGCAGCTAATGAAAAACTGTTTTTT
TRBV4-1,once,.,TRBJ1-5,CASSQGYSNQPQHF,TGCGCCAGCAGCCAGGGGTATAGCAATCAGCCCCAGCATTTT
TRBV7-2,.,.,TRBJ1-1,CASSLEAMGTEAFF,TGTGCCAGCAGCTTAGAGGCCATGGGAACTGAAGCTTTCTTT
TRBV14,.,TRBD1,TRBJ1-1,CASRRQGAGEAFF,TGTGCCAGCAGACGACAGGGGGCTGGTGAAGCTTTCTTT
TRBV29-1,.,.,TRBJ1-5,CSVSGDPSQPQHF,TGCAGCGTCTCAGGGGATCCGAGCCAGCCCCAGCATTTT